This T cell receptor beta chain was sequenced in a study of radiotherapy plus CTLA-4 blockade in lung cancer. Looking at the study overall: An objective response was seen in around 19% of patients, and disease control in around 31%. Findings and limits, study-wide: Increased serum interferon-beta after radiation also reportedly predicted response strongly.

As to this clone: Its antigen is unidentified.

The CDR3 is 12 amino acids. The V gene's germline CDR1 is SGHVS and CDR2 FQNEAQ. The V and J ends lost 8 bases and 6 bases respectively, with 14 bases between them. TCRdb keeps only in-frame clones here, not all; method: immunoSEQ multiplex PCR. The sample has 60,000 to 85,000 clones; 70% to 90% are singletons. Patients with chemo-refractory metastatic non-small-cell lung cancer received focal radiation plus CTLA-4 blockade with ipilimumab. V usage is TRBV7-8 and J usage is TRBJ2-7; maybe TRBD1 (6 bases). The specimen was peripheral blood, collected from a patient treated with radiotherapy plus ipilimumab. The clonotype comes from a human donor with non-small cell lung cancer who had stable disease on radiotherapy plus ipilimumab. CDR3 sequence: CASSPQGREQYF. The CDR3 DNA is TGTGCCAGCTCCCCACAGGGTCGCGAGCAGTACTTC. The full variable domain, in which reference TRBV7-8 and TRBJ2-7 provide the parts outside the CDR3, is GAGVSQSPRYKVAKRGQDVALRCDPISGHVSLFWYQQALGQGPEFLTYFQNEAQLDKSGLPSDRFFAERPEGSVSTLKIQRTQQEDSAVYLCASSPQGREQYFGPGTRLTVT.